The entry that follows covers one T cell receptor beta chain sequence. The antigen is undetermined. Expressed TCRB transcripts were sequenced, since all the RNA that had been isolated was reverse transcribed. Method: immunoSEQ multiplex PCR; TCRdb's copy keeps in-frame clones and lacks some. The profile shows 500,000 to 800,000 clones, roughly 12% of them singletons. This entry comes from a study of beta chain features in type 1 diabetes. Study-level findings and limits: Type 1 diabetes patients showed a moderate but significant shortening of TCRB CDR3s in all four CD4+ subsets.

The V end lost 3 bases, the J end lost 8 bases, and 20 bases lay between the germline ends. CDR1 is SGHRS and CDR2 is YFSETQ in the germline V gene. The CDR3 extends over 15 amino acids. The chain joins TRBV5-1 to TRBJ1-2, with D perhaps matching TRBD1 (5 bases). This receptor was taken from a man aged 25-40 years with type 1 diabetes. Sequencing input: naive CD4+ T cells from blood. CDR3 bases: TGCGCCAGCAGCTCGATAGACACCTCCCCAGGGGGCTACACCTTC. Translated, it gives CASSSIDTSPGGYTF.